This note documents a single T cell receptor beta chain sequence. The target antigen is unknown. The entry originates in a study of breast tumors, draining lymph nodes, adjacent tissues. Study-wide points: Compared with basal-like, luminal-like tumors shared significantly more repertoire with nontumor tissue. Findings are consistent with lymph node origin and intratumoral expansion of most tumor T cells.

The V gene's germline CDR1 is LGHDT and CDR2 YNNKEL (reference sequence). The junction had 14 bases not matched to a gene; V was cut back by 8 bases and J by 1 base. This CDR3 is built from 19 residues. Using its own MiXCR run on the multiplex PCR reads, TCRdb lists one record per CDR3 protein. The table shows about 25,000 distinct CDR3 sequences, with about 25% occurring only once. The V gene is TRBV3-1, the J gene TRBJ2-1; 13 nucleotides match TRBD2. The sequenced material came from breast tumor tissue. The TCR originated in a female donor with breast cancer. Some clones in this sample may be carry-over from other donors' samples. The CDR3 sequence: CASASGTSGIFGSYNEQFF. The CDR3 nucleotides are TGTGCCAGCGCATCCGGGACTAGCGGGATTTTTGGGTCCTACAATGAGCAGTTCTTC.